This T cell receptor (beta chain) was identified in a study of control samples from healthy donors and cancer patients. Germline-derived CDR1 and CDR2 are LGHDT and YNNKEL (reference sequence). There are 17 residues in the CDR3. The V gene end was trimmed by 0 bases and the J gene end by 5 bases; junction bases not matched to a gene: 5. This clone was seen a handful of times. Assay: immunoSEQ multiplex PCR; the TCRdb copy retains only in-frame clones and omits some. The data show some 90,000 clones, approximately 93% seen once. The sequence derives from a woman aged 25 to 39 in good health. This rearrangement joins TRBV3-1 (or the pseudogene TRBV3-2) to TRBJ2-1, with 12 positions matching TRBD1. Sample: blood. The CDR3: CASSQDGTGGLNNEQFF. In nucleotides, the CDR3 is TGTGCCAGCAGCCAAGATGGGACAGGGGGCTTAAACAATGAGCAGTTCTTC.